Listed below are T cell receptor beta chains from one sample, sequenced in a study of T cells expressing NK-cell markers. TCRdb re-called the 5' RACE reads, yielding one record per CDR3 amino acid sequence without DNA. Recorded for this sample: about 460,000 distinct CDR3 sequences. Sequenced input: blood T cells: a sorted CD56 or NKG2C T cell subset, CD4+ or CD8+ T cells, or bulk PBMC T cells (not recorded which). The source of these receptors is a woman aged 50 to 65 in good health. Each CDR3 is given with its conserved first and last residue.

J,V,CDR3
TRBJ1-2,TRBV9,CASSVEGLDGYTF
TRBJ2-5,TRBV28,CASSFNGETQYF
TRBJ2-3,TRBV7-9,CAKLPHGEDTQYF
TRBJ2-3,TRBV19,CASSPRHRRPTDTQYF
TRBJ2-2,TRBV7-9,CASSYPTGTGTGELFF
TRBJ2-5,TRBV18,CASATGGLGETQYF
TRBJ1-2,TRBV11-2,CASSLDTHGYTF
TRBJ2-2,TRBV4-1,CASSYWTSGKANTGELFF
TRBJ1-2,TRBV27,CASSLSGTTRYGYTF
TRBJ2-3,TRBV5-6,CASSAGTSGSYTQYF
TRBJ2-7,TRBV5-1,CASRGQVSEQYF
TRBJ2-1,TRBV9,CASSVVGAQEQFF
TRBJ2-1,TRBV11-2,CASSPRLARSSYNEQFF
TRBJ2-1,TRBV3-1,CASSQDVLAGGGEQFF
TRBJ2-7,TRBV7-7,CASSLAGFGEGEQYF
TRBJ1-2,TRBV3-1,CASSFGWGYTF
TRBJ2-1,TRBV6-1,CASSGGLQREQFF